This TCR beta chain is from a study of Ad26.COV2.S vaccination and SARS-CoV-2 variants. Study-level background: Intramuscular Ad26.COV2.S doses were given once or twice, 56 days apart.

Documented treatment: approximately 18 received Ad26.COV2.S at low or high dose, single or two shots; 5 received placebo; per-sample allocation not given. Day 63 after the first injection of vaccine or placebo was the sampling time. The individual, an adult aged 18-55 years, was a donor in Boston. Points from the study as a whole: Comparable non-spike TCR breadth was observed in vaccine and placebo recipients.

Only in-frame clones appear in the TCRdb table, and some are missing; sequencing was by immunoSEQ multiplex PCR. The data show about 370,000 clones, about 89% seen once. Germline V lookup: CDR1 SGHTA, CDR2 FQGNSA. The CDR3 covers 16 residues. The ends were cut back, 4 bases at V and 0 bases at J, with 15 bases in the middle. As concerns this clone: Its matching antigen is unknown.

The chain joins TRBV7-2 to TRBJ2-5; D unresolved. The receptor comes from a person between 18 and 60 years old who received the Ad26.COV2.S COVID-19 vaccine or a placebo. The specimen comprised peripheral blood, sampled in a trial of Ad26.COV2.S vaccine versus placebo. The CDR3 here is CASSSSPSRYQETQYF. Written as DNA, the CDR3 is TGTGCCAGCAGCTCATCCCCTAGTCGGTACCAAGAGACCCAGTACTTC.